These T cell receptor beta chains were read from a single sample in a study of T cell responses to AZD1222 COVID-19 vaccine. This table comes from immunoSEQ multiplex PCR, and its TCRdb copy is limited to in-frame clones, with some not included. The table records around 160,000 clones, roughly 80% of them present only once. The material was peripheral blood, obtained on day 0 of MenACWY control vaccination. These receptor sequences come from an adult in good health. CDR3s include the opening cysteine and the closing phenylalanine or tryptophan. Fields, in order: V gene, J gene, clone size, D gene, CDR3 DNA, CDR3 protein. D genes are given only for firm matches. Clone size appears in some rows only: once, few, many, or a class for an expanded clone.

>TRBV27|TRBJ1-2|few|TRBD1
TGTGCCAGCAGTAAACAGGGGGCGCAAAACTATGGCTACACCTTC
CASSKQGAQNYGYTF
>TRBV4-1|TRBJ1-5|-|-
TGCGCCAGCAGTCGGGACCAACGAGACTCTCAGCCCCAGCATTTT
CASSRDQRDSQPQHF
>TRBV27|TRBJ1-1|-|-
TGTGCCAGCAGCCAACGACCGGGACAGAACACTGAAGCTTTCTTT
CASSQRPGQNTEAFF
>TRBV3-1/TRBV3-2|TRBJ1-2|-|-
TGTGCCAGCAGCCCAAACGGGCCCCTACGGGGCTATGGCTACACCTTC
CASSPNGPLRGYGYTF
>TRBV11-2|TRBJ2-2|once|-
TGTGCCAGCAGCCCTGAATCGGTCCAGCGATCCGGGGAGCTGTTTTTT
CASSPESVQRSGELFF
>TRBV7-8|TRBJ2-2|-|-
TGTGCCAGCAGCAAAGGGGGGGGCTCGAGCACCGGGGAGCTGTTTTTT
CASSKGGGSSTGELFF
>TRBV10-1|TRBJ2-7|-|-
TGCGCCAGGATGCTAGAGCAGAGCTCCTACGAGCAGTACTTC
CARMLEQSSYEQYF
>TRBV27|TRBJ2-3|-|-
TGTGCCAGCAGTTTATCAAGGCGGACTAGCACAGATACGCAGTATTTT
CASSLSRRTSTDTQYF
>TRBV7-3|TRBJ2-1|-|-
TGTGCCAGCAGCTCTCTGGGACGTGGTGAGCAGTTCTTC
CASSSLGRGEQFF
>TRBV27|TRBJ2-1|-|TRBD2
TGTGCCAGCAGTTCGGGACTAGCGGGGAGATGGGGTGAGCAGTTCTTC
CASSSGLAGRWGEQFF
>TRBV6-5|TRBJ1-5|-|-
TGTGCCAGCAGTCCGGTACAGGCAAATCAGCCCCAGCATTTT
CASSPVQANQPQHF
>TRBV11-2|TRBJ1-5|-|-
TGTGCCAGCAGCCTTGACCCATTCAATCAGCCCCAGCATTTT
CASSLDPFNQPQHF
>TRBV5-1|TRBJ2-3|-|-
TGCGCCAGCAGCCCTCGGACAGATAGCACAGATACGCAGTATTTT
CASSPRTDSTDTQYF